This entry lists 24 T cell receptor beta chains sequenced from one sample in a study of cytomegalovirus exposure and HLA in healthy donors. It was with 60 Vbeta and 13 Jbeta primers that the PCR ran. The assay was immunoSEQ multiplex PCR, and TCRdb's table has in-frame clones only and misses some. The sample records 150,000 to 200,000 clones, 80% being singletons. Sequences were obtained from PBMCs. The receptors stem from a woman aged 50 to 60 in good health and CMV-seropositive.

The chain employs TRBV6-1 and TRBJ2-7, with 11 bases fitting TRBD1. Germline V gene data show CDR1 as MNHNS and CDR2 as SASEGT. The length of the CDR3 is 15 residues. The ends lost 6 bases at V and 3 bases at J; junction bases unmatched: 7. In nucleotides, the CDR3 is TGTGCCAGCAGGGTAACCGGGACAGGGGGCTACGAGCAGTACTTC. It specifies CASRVTGTGGYEQYF.

The V call is TRBV2, the J call TRBJ1-1, with D perhaps TRBD1 (5 bases). This CDR3 has 14 amino acids. Germline V gene lookup returns CDR1 SNHLY and CDR2 FYNNEI. The V end lost 4 bases, the J end lost 5 bases, and 14 bases lay between the germline ends. CDR3 DNA: TGTGCCAGCAGTGGGGACGGCCGGGGGACTGAAGCTTTCTTT. This gives the protein CASSGDGRGTEAFF.

This clone was picked up a small number of times. The CDR3 region is CASSESSGSGQETQYF. The CDR3 region has the DNA TGTGCCAGCAGTGAATCTAGCGGGAGTGGTCAAGAGACCCAGTACTTC. The V and J genes are TRBV6-1 and TRBJ2-5, with TRBD2 matching over 10 bases. J gave up 2 bases and V 2 bases, and 5 bases lay outside the gene matches. Looked up from germline, CDR1 is MNHNS and CDR2 is SASEGT. This CDR3 comprises 16 residues.

The chain uses TRBV5-4 and TRBJ2-3; D is perhaps TRBD2 (5 bases). Germline values: CDR1 SGHNT, CDR2 YYREEE (reference sequence). Trimming shortened V by 2 bases and J by 2 bases, and 9 bases separated the two germline ends. The CDR3 totals 14 residues. For the CDR3, the DNA is TGTGCCAGCAGCTTAAAGCGGAACACAGATACGCAGTATTTT. Translation gives CASSLKRNTDTQYF.

The chain has TRBV10-3 and TRBJ2-5; 12 nucleotides match TRBD2. CDR1 and CDR2 from the germline V gene are ENHRY and SYGVKD. The CDR3 spans 16 residues. Losses at the gene ends were 0 bases for V and 6 bases for J; bases not matched to a gene: 5. CDR3 sequence: CAISESLAGGIKTQYF. CDR3 nucleotide sequence: TGTGCCATCAGTGAGTCCCTAGCGGGAGGGATCAAGACCCAGTACTTC.

The chain is built from TRBV30 and TRBJ2-1; 8 bases fit TRBD2. The CDR3 length is 14 residues. In germline, CDR1 is GTSNPN, CDR2 SVGIG (reference sequence). V trimming: 0 bases; J trimming: 6 bases; junction bases outside the gene matches: 4. The CDR3 nucleotides read TGTGCCTGGAGTGTACCACTAGCGGTCAATGAGCAGTTCTTC. Amino acids: CAWSVPLAVNEQFF.

This chain joins TRBV7-2 and TRBJ2-3; no reliable D call. This CDR3 comprises 12 residues. Germline V gene data show CDR1 as SGHTA and CDR2 as FQGNSA. V lost 8 bases, J lost 6 bases, and 12 bases lay in between. DNA for the CDR3: TGTGCCAGCGGTCTCTCTCAGGATACGCAGTATTTT. Translated: CASGLSQDTQYF.

DNA of the CDR3: TGTGCCAGCAGCTTAGAGTCGAGGAGCGAGCAGTACTTC. Translated, it gives CASSLESRSEQYF. The chain couples TRBV11-2 to TRBJ2-7; D unresolved. The germline gives CDR1 SGHAT, CDR2 FQNNGV. This CDR3 spans 13 amino acids. The V gene lost 0 bases and the J gene lost 6 bases, with 9 bases spanning the gap.

V usage is TRBV9 and J usage is TRBJ2-5, with a tentative D call TRBD2 (6 bases). CDR1 SGDLS and CDR2 YYNGEE come from the germline V gene. Trimming stripped 0 bases from V and 5 bases from J, with 8 bases between. The CDR3 extends over 13 amino acids. The CDR3 DNA is TGTGCCAGCAGCGTAGAGGGGAGGGAGACCCAGTACTTC. This translates into CASSVEGRETQYF. The entire variable domain, with the rest obtained from reference TRBV9 and TRBJ2-5, is as follows: DSGVTQTPKHLITATGQRVTLRCSPRSGDLSVYWYQQSLDQGLQFLIQYYNGEERAKGNILERFSAQQFPDLHSELNLSSLELGDSALYFCASSVEGRETQYFGPGTRLLVL.

This chain joins TRBV5-1 and TRBJ1-5; 11 bases line up with TRBD1. In germline, CDR1 is SGHRS, CDR2 YFSETQ. The V gene end was trimmed by 2 bases and the J gene end by 6 bases; junction bases not matched to a gene: 1. There are 14 residues in the CDR3. The CDR3: CASSLGQGAQPQHF. The CDR3 DNA is TGCGCCAGCAGCTTAGGACAGGGGGCTCAGCCCCAGCATTTT.

The chain has TRBV7-3 and TRBJ2-1; D unresolved. Germline V gene data show CDR1 as SGHTA and CDR2 as FQGTGA. This CDR3 is built from 16 residues. Trimming took off 1 base at V and 0 bases at J, with 10 bases between the two ends. CDR3 bases: TGTGCCAGCAGCTTAAATGGGCTTAGCTCCTACAATGAGCAGTTCTTC. Its protein is CASSLNGLSSYNEQFF.

J is TRBJ2-7 and V is TRBV7-2, with D perhaps TRBD2 (6 bases). V lost 3 bases and J lost 1, with 19 bases in between. The length of the CDR3 is 17 residues. The germline CDR1 and CDR2 sequences are SGHTA and FQGNSA. The CDR3 coding sequence is TGTGCCAGCAGCTTGCGACTAGGGGCGATAGGGTCCTACGAGCAGTACTTC. This translates into CASSLRLGAIGSYEQYF.

The chain combines TRBV5-1 with TRBJ2-6; 9 nucleotides align to TRBD1. The CDR3 totals 18 residues. CDR1 SGHRS and CDR2 YFSETQ come from the germline V gene. V dropped 5 bases and J dropped 2; count of bases not matched to a gene: 11. CDR3 sequence reads: CASRLRQGGATGANVLTF. DNA for the CDR3: TGCGCCAGCAGGTTAAGACAGGGGGGAGCAACTGGGGCCAACGTCCTGACTTTC.

The rearrangement joins TRBV19 to TRBJ1-1, with a weak D call TRBD1 (5 bases). Germline CDR1 and CDR2: LNHDA and SQIVND (reference sequence). V lost 7 bases and J lost 4, with 16 bases in between. This CDR3 is built from 14 residues. The CDR3 sequence is CASKARKRGTEAFF. Written as DNA, the CDR3 is TGTGCCAGTAAGGCCAGAAAAAGGGGCACTGAAGCTTTCTTT.

The V call is TRBV6-5, the J call TRBJ1-4; a weak D match, TRBD1 (5 bases). From germline, CDR1 is MNHEY and CDR2 SVGAGI. The CDR3 spans 15 residues. Deletions cut 4 bases from V and 7 bases from J, with 16 bases between. The CDR3 nucleotides read TGTGCCAGCAGTTCCGCCACAGGCTTTCGTGAAAAACTGTTTTTT. This translates into CASSSATGFREKLFF.

The chain recombines TRBV4-3 with TRBJ2-3; 8 bases are a match to TRBD2. CDR1 is LGHNA and CDR2 is YSLEER in the germline V gene. CDR3 size: 16 residues. After removal of 4 bases from V and 3 bases from J, the junction contained 9 bases not matched to a gene. CDR3: CASSRRGTSGTDTQYF. DNA of the CDR3: TGCGCCAGCAGCCGGAGGGGGACTAGTGGGACAGATACGCAGTATTTT.

The rearrangement links TRBV27 to TRBJ1-1; TRBD1 matches at 10 bases. CDR1 and CDR2 (germline): MNHEY, SMNVEV (reference sequence). The CDR3 runs to 17 residues. V lost 3 bases to trimming and J lost 11 bases; unmatched junction nucleotides: 18. The CDR3 is CASSFLTSRDRGQRAFF. CDR3 nucleotides: TGTGCCAGCAGTTTCTTAACGTCCCGGGACAGGGGACAGAGGGCTTTCTTT.

The genes are TRBV7-3 and TRBJ1-2; 8 nucleotides line up with TRBD1. V trimming: 0 bases; J trimming: 5 bases; junction bases outside the gene matches: 2. This CDR3 has 14 amino acids. CDR1 is SGHTA and CDR2 is FQGTGA in the germline V gene. This chain's CDR3 is CASSLTTGGYGYTF. In DNA, the CDR3 is TGTGCCAGCAGCTTAACAACAGGGGGTTATGGCTACACCTTC.

J is TRBJ1-2 and V is TRBV5-6; D remains unclear. Between the trimmed V and J ends, which lost 4 bases and 8 bases, there was a span of 12 bases. This CDR3 comprises 12 residues. The germline gives CDR1 SGHDT, CDR2 YYEEEE. The CDR3, as DNA: TGTGCCAGCAGCGTCCCGGGGAGGGGCTACACCTTC. Translation gives CASSVPGRGYTF.

This rearrangement joins TRBV4-3 to TRBJ2-1; TRBD2 aligns across 7 bases. Per the germline V gene, CDR1 is LGHNA and CDR2 is YSLEER. The CDR3 runs to 17 residues. J was trimmed by 4 bases and V by 0 bases; bases with no gene match: 9. DNA for the CDR3: TGCGCCAGCAGCCAAGATCGTCGAACTAGCGCATACAATGAGCAGTTCTTC. This gives the protein CASSQDRRTSAYNEQFF.

The CDR3 here is CASSLGDSYEQYF. The CDR3 DNA reads TGTGCCAGCAGCTTAGGAGACTCCTACGAGCAGTACTTC. The chain uses TRBV11-1 and TRBJ2-7; D unresolved. Germline CDR1 SGHAT, CDR2 FQDESV (reference sequence). Trimming took off 1 base at V and 0 bases at J, with 4 bases between the two ends. There are 13 residues in the CDR3.

The chain has TRBV11-2 and TRBJ2-5, with 11 bases identical to TRBD1. V gave up 5 bases and J gave up 2 bases; unmatched junction bases: 7. CDR1 and CDR2 (germline): SGHAT, FQNNGV. CDR3 length: 16 amino acids. The CDR3 sequence: CASSPGTGGFQETQYF. The CDR3 bases are TGTGCCAGCAGCCCAGGGACAGGGGGGTTTCAAGAGACCCAGTACTTC.

This chain links TRBV29-1 with TRBJ2-1, with 13 bases identical to TRBD2. The CDR3 is 18 amino acids. Per germline, CDR1 SQVTM and CDR2 ANQGSEA. With 7 bases clipped from V and 6 bases from J, the junction kept 18 bases outside the gene matches. CDR3 sequence reads: CSAHPLAGGPEGGNEQFF. In nucleotides, the CDR3 is TGCAGCGCCCACCCACTAGCGGGGGGGCCCGAAGGGGGCAATGAGCAGTTCTTC.

The rearrangement joins TRBV4-3 to TRBJ2-3, with 9 bases identical to TRBD1. Trimming at V came to 4 bases and at J to 1 base, leaving 6 bases not matched to a gene. Looked up from germline, CDR1 is LGHNA and CDR2 is YSLEER. The CDR3 is 16 amino acids. The CDR3, as DNA: TGCGCCAGCAGCCTACGACAGGGGGGAGGCACAGATACGCAGTATTTT. It codes for CASSLRQGGGTDTQYF.